Below, 4 T cell receptor beta chains from the same sample are listed, as sequenced in a study of molecular identifiers for immune sequencing clone quantification. TCRdb re-derived calls from the PCR reads in MiXCR, one entry per CDR3 protein. The data hold about 100,000 distinct CDR3 sequences, with roughly 34% observed a single time. Sample: naive CD8+ T cells from blood, with Jurkat cell RNA spiked in. Subset: FACS-sorted CD8+CD4-CCR7+CD45RA+ naive T cells. The origin of the receptors is a human donor in good health. Some libraries in this study had Jurkat cell RNA spiked in.

This clonotype was seen only a few times. A much larger clonotype is one base distant, so this may be a read error. The chain couples TRBV28 to TRBJ2-6; no clear D gene. From germline, CDR1 is MDHEN and CDR2 SYDVKM. CDR3 length equals 14 residues. V lost 6 bases to trimming and J lost 6 bases, with 12 bases between them. For the CDR3, the DNA is TGTGCCAGCAGCCCGAGATTGGTGGCCAACGTCCTGACTTTC. It translates to CASSPRLVANVLTF.

A remark on this clonotype: A read error may account for a junction end that differs from germline. V usage is TRBV7-2 and J usage is TRBJ1-3; tentatively, D is TRBD1 (5 bases). Germline V CDR1 and CDR2: SGHTA, FQGNSA. The CDR3 loop spans 15 amino acids. CDR3 loop: CASSHRDLPGNTKYF. The CDR3 DNA reads as TGTGCCAGCAGCCACCGGGACCTCCCTGGAAACACCAAATATTTT. Complete variable domain (other parts from reference TRBV7-2 and TRBJ1-3): GAGVSQSPSNKVTEKGKDVELRCDPISGHTALYWYRQSLGQGLEFLIYFQGNSAPDKSGLPSDRFSAERTGGSVSTLTIQRTQQEDSAVYLCASSHRDLPGNTKYFGEGSWLTVV.

The chain recombines TRBV20-1 with TRBJ1-2; D might be TRBD1 (5 bases). V was cut by 0 bases and J by 4 bases, with 12 bases left in between. Germline CDR1 DFQATT, CDR2 SNEGSKA (reference sequence). The CDR3 totals 14 residues. In DNA, the CDR3 is TGCAGTGCTAGAGATAGGGGACGTCGCTATGGCTACACCTTC. It yields the protein CSARDRGRRYGYTF.

Points on this clonotype: An end of the junction does not agree with germline; a read error may underlie this. The J gene is TRBJ2-2, the V gene TRBV7-6, with D perhaps assigned TRBD1 or TRBD2 (5 bases each). This CDR3 contains 13 residues. Germline V gives CDR1 SGHVS, CDR2 FNYEAQ. Written as DNA, the CDR3 is TGTGCCAGCAACGAGGGGAGCACCGGGGAGCTGTTGTTT. Protein product: CASNEGSTGELLF.